This TCR beta chain was recorded in a study of beta chain features in type 1 diabetes. Study-wide points: At VDJ recombination sites, type 1 diabetes patients had fewer insertions and more deleted nucleotides. The study found moderately but significantly shorter TCRB CDR3s in all four CD4+ subsets of Type 1 diabetes patients.

A note on this clone: The antigen is undetermined.

The germline gives CDR1 MDHEN, CDR2 SYDVKM. V was pared by 5 bases and J by 6 bases, with 3 bases of the junction left unmatched. The CDR3 has 12 amino acids. It was one heparinised blood draw, averaging about 120 mL, that each donor gave. Sorted CD4+ subsets: naive, central memory, regulatory, stem cell-like memory (CD45RO/CCR7/CD25/CD127/CD95/CD27 panel). Reverse transcribing all isolated RNA meant expressed TCRB transcripts were sequenced. Sequencing was performed with immunoSEQ multiplex PCR; in TCRdb, only in-frame clones are kept and a portion is missing. The sample lists about 360,000 clones, 10% to 15% occurring once.

Sequencing was done on a sample of naive CD4+ T cells from blood. V usage is TRBV28 and J usage is TRBJ2-7; TRBD1 aligns across 8 bases. This clonotype originated in a man between 18 and 35 years old in good health. CDR3 sequence: CASSGTGGEQYF. As DNA, the CDR3 is TGTGCCAGCAGTGGAACAGGGGGCGAGCAGTACTTC.